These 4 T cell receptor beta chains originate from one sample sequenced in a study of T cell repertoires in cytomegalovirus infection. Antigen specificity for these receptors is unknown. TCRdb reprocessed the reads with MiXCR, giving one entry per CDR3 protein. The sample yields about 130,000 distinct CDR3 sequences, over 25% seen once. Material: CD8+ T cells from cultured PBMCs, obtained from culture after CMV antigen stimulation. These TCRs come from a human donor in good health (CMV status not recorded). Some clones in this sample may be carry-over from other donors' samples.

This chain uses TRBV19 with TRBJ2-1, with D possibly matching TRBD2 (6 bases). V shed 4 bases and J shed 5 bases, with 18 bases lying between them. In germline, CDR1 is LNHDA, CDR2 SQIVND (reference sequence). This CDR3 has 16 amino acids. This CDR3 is CASSTRSSVYDNEQFF. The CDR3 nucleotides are TGTGCCAGTAGTACAAGATCTAGCGTCTACGACAATGAGCAGTTCTTC.

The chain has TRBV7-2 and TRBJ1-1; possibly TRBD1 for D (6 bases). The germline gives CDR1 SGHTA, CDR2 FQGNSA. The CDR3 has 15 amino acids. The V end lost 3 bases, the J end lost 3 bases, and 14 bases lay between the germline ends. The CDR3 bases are TGTGCCAGCAGCTTCGTGGGGGGGGGGCACACTGAAGCTTTCTTT. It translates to CASSFVGGGHTEAFF.

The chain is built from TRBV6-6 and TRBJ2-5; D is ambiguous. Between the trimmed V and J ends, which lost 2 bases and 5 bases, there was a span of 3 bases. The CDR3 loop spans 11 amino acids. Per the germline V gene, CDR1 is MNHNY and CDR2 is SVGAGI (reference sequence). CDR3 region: CASSYPETQYF. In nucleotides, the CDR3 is TGTGCCAGCAGTTACCCGGAGACCCAGTACTTC.

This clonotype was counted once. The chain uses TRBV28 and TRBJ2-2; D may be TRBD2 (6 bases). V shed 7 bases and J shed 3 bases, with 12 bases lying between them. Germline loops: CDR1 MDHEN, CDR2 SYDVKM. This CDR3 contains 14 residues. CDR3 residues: CASKLWGDTGELFF. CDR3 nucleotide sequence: TGTGCCAGCAAACTCTGGGGGGACACCGGGGAGCTGTTTTTT.